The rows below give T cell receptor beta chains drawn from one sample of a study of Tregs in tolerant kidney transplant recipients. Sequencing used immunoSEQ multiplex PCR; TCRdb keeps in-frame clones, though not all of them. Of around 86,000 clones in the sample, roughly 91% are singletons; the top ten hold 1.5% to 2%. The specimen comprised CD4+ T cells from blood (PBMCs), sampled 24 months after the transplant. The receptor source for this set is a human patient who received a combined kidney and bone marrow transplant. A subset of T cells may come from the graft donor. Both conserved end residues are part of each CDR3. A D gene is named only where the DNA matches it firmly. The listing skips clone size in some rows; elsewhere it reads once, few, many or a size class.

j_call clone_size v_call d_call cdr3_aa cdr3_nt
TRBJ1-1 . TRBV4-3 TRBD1 CASSLHGTANTEAFF TGCGCCAGCAGCCTCCACGGGACAGCTAACACTGAAGCTTTCTTT
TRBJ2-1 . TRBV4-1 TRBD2 CASSQSGRAAEQFF TGCGCCAGCAGCCAGAGCGGGAGGGCCGCTGAGCAGTTCTTC
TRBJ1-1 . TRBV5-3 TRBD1 CARSPNIGSGGTTGMNTEAFF TGTGCCAGAAGCCCGAACATAGGGTCAGGGGGAACTACGGGGATGAACACTGAAGCTTTCTTT
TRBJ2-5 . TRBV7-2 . CASSPWTEETQYF TGTGCCAGCAGCCCCTGGACTGAAGAGACCCAGTACTTC
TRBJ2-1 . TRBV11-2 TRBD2 CASSFQGAGEGEQFF TGTGCCAGCAGCTTCCAGGGAGCGGGGGAGGGTGAGCAGTTCTTC
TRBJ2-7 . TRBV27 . CASSTGDEDSYTYEQYF TGTGCCAGCAGTACCGGGGACGAGGACAGCTATACATACGAGCAGTACTTC
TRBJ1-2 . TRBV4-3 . CASSLGATSNYGYTF TGCGCCAGCAGCCTGGGCGCCACCTCTAACTATGGCTACACCTTC
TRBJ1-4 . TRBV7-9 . CASSPRTAATNEKLFF TGTGCCAGCAGCCCACGAACAGCCGCAACTAATGAAAAACTGTTTTTT
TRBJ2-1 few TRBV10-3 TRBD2 CAISDGLAGGGEQFF TGTGCCATCAGTGATGGTCTAGCGGGAGGAGGTGAGCAGTTCTTC
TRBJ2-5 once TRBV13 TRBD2 CASSGRGKVSGRNQETQYF TGTGCCAGCTCCGGTAGGGGCAAGGTTAGCGGGAGGAACCAAGAGACCCAGTACTTC
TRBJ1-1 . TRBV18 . CASSPSAKSGYTEAFF TGTGCCAGCTCACCTTCGGCTAAATCGGGTTACACTGAAGCTTTCTTT
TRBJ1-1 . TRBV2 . CASSVEGRAGGTEAFF TGTGCCAGCAGTGTGGAGGGCAGGGCTGGGGGCACTGAAGCTTTCTTT
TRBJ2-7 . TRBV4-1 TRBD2 CASSRIGSGGVYEQYF TGCGCCAGCAGCCGGATCGGTAGCGGGGGAGTTTACGAGCAGTACTTC
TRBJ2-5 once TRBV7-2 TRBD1 CASSGDRGRETQYF TGTGCCAGCAGCGGAGACAGGGGGAGAGAGACCCAGTACTTC
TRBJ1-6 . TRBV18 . CASSPTGSNSPLHF TGTGCCAGCTCACCAACGGGGTCGAATTCACCCCTCCACTTT
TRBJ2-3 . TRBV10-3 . CAISESLAGTDTQYF TGTGCCATCAGTGAGTCTCTAGCTGGCACAGATACGCAGTATTTT
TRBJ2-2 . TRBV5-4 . CASSGGTPNTGELFF TGTGCCAGCAGCGGTGGGACACCGAACACCGGGGAGCTGTTTTTT
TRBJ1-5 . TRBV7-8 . CASTREREVNQPQHF TGTGCCAGCACTCGGGAGAGGGAGGTCAATCAGCCCCAGCATTTT
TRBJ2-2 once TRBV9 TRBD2 CASTILAGMRGTGELFF TGTGCCAGCACCATACTAGCGGGGATGCGGGGCACCGGGGAGCTGTTTTTT
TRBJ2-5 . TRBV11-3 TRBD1 CASSPGQGDSETQYF TGTGCCAGCAGCCCCGGACAGGGGGATTCAGAGACCCAGTACTTC
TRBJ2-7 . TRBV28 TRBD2 CASSLYGRGDSYEQYF TGTGCCAGCAGTTTATATGGGCGGGGGGACTCCTACGAGCAGTACTTC
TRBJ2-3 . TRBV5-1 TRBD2 CASRPGLAGTTDTQYF TGCGCCAGCAGGCCGGGACTAGCGGGGACCACAGATACGCAGTATTTT
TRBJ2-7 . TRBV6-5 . CASSYADRRYEQYF TGTGCCAGCAGTTACGCTGACAGGCGCTACGAGCAGTACTTC
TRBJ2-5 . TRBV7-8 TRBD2 CASSSRLAGGPQRQETQYF TGTGCCAGCAGCTCGAGACTAGCGGGAGGACCCCAACGACAAGAGACCCAGTACTTC
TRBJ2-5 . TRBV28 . CASSRPPGGGQETQYF TGTGCCAGCAGCCGCCCTCCGGGGGGCGGCCAAGAGACCCAGTACTTC
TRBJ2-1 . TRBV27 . CASSSLRSTALDNEQFF TGTGCCAGCAGTTCCCTTCGATCTACCGCCCTCGACAATGAGCAGTTCTTC
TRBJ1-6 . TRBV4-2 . CASSQDGLSYNSPLHF TGTGCCAGCAGCCAAGATGGGCTTTCCTATAATTCCCCCCTCCACTTT
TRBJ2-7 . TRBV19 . CASSMGRGRGRSNEQYF TGTGCCAGTAGTATGGGCAGGGGCAGGGGAAGGTCGAACGAGCAGTACTTC
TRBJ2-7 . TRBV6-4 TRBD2 CASSLLAGRAYEQYF TGTGCCAGCAGCCTACTAGCGGGTAGGGCCTACGAGCAGTACTTC
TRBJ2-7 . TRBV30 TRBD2 CAWSPRTSGGYEQYF TGTGCCTGGAGTCCCCGGACTAGCGGGGGATACGAGCAGTACTTC
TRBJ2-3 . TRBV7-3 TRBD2 CASSLGFSGGSSTDTQYF TGTGCCAGCAGCTTAGGGTTTAGCGGGGGGTCTAGCACAGATACGCAGTATTTT
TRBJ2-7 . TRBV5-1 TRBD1 CASSLYRQGRNEQYF TGCGCCAGCAGTCTATACCGACAGGGGCGCAACGAGCAGTACTTC
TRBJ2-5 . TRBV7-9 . CASSVLWPNEETQYF TGTGCCAGCAGTGTGTTGTGGCCCAACGAAGAGACCCAGTACTTC
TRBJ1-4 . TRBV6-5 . CASSYRGFNEKLFF TGTGCCAGCAGTTACAGGGGCTTTAATGAAAAACTGTTTTTT
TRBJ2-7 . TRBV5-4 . CASSPAQGRGTYEQYF TGTGCCAGCAGCCCGGCTCAGGGGAGAGGAACCTACGAGCAGTACTTC
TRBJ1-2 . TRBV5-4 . CASSFRDGYTF TGCGCCAGCAGCTTCAGGGATGGCTACACCTTC
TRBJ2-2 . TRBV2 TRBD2 CASGLSGRETGELFF TGTGCCAGCGGTCTTAGCGGGAGGGAAACCGGGGAGCTGTTTTTT
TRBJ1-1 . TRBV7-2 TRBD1 CASSKDRVGVTEAFF TGTGCCAGCAGCAAGGACAGGGTGGGGGTTACTGAAGCTTTCTTT
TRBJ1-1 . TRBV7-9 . CASSLAPPHYINTEAFF TGTGCCAGCAGCTTAGCTCCACCTCATTACATTAACACTGAAGCTTTCTTT
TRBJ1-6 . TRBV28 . CASSGSSYNSPLHF TGTGCCAGCAGTGGTAGCTCCTATAATTCCCCCCTCCACTTT
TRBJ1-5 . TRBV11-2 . CASSLGLGEEENQPQHF TGTGCCAGCAGCTTAGGGTTGGGGGAGGAAGAGAATCAGCCCCAGCATTTT
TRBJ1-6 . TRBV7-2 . CASSIRHLYNSPLHF TGTGCCAGCAGCATCCGACACCTTTATAATTCCCCCCTCCACTTT
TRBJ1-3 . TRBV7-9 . CASSFQSSGNTIYF TGTGCCAGCAGCTTTCAGTCCTCTGGAAACACCATATATTTT
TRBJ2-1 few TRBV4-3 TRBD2 CASSRGTSGINEQFF TGCGCCAGCAGCCGCGGGACTAGCGGGATCAATGAGCAGTTCTTC
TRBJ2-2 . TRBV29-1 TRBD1 CSVDADRVTGELFF TGCAGCGTTGATGCGGACAGGGTCACCGGGGAGCTGTTTTTT